Many counts were recorded for the clone carrying this T cell receptor beta chain. A second PCR, run for roughly 7 to 12 cycles, used a sample-barcoded 5' primer plus a J-beta primer mix. All cDNA molecules were each tagged by a template-switch adaptor with 12 random nucleotides. TCRdb independently ran MiXCR on the 5' RACE reads; one entry per CDR3 protein. The sample includes some 1,500,000 distinct CDR3 sequences, 42% of them seen just once. Donors gave roughly 10 milliliters of peripheral blood apiece. No fewer than 7 million PBMCs went into each sample. This sample is part of a study of blood T cells in healthy people across ages. Study information: T cells yielded about one barcoded beta molecule per two cells through template switching.

The CDR3 has 14 amino acids. V lost 7 bases, J lost 4 bases, and 17 bases lay in between. Germline assignment: CDR1 SQVTM and CDR2 ANQGSEA. Sequenced: blood. The sequence derives from a woman aged 18-29 years in good health. The chain has TRBV29-1 and TRBJ2-1, with TRBD2 as a possible D gene (6 bases). The CDR3 DNA is TGCAGCGCCCTTGTTGGTGCGGGGTACAATGAGCAGTTCTTC. Translated, it gives CSALVGAGYNEQFF.